This T cell receptor (beta chain) was sequenced during a study of blood T cell repertoires in COVID-19. Profiling relied on immunoSEQ multiplex PCR, and the TCRdb table lists in-frame clones only, not all of them. Of 210,000 or so clones listed, over 80% are singletons. Enrollment of patients from Seattle took place during active infection, with longitudinal follow-up. This receptor was identified in a woman in her twenties or thirties with COVID-19, enrolled during active disease. What was sequenced was peripheral blood.

The CDR3 coding sequence is TGTGCCAGCGGCGGGGACAGGGGGCTGAAAGGCTACACCTTC. Amino acid sequence: CASGGDRGLKGYTF. V is TRBV27 and J is TRBJ1-2, with 12 bases aligning to TRBD1. The V gene end was trimmed by 8 bases and the J gene end by 8 bases; junction bases not matched to a gene: 9. The CDR3 is 14 residues long. CDR1 is MNHEY, CDR2 SMNVEV, per germline (reference sequence).